This is a list of T cell receptor beta chains from one sample in a study of T cell changes during pregnancy in multiple sclerosis. The assay was immunoSEQ multiplex PCR, and TCRdb's table has in-frame clones only and misses some. The sample lists around 75,000 clones; more than 85% were seen once. The sample was CD4+ T cells from peripheral blood mononuclear cells, taken in the third trimester of pregnancy. The receptor set was obtained from a female donor in good health, enrolled as a control in a pregnancy study. CDR3s include the opening cysteine and the closing phenylalanine or tryptophan. D genes are given only for firm matches. Clone size appears in some rows only: once, few, many, or a class for an expanded clone.

v_gene	d_gene	abundance	j_gene	CDR3nt	CDR3aa
TRBV19	TRBD1	NA	TRBJ1-2	TGTGCCAGTAGTATCAGGGGGCAGTTAATCGGCTACACCTTC	CASSIRGQLIGYTF
TRBV5-6	TRBD1	NA	TRBJ1-2	TGTGCCAGCAGCGAAAGGGGGACAGTTTACTATGGCTACACCTTC	CASSERGTVYYGYTF
TRBV4-1	NA	NA	TRBJ2-3	TGCGCCAGCAGCCAGTTGGGCAATACGCAGTATTTT	CASSQLGNTQYF
TRBV6-5	NA	NA	TRBJ2-7	TGTGCCAGCAGAAGTCACAACTACGAGCAGTACTTC	CASRSHNYEQYF
TRBV9	TRBD2	NA	TRBJ2-5	TGTGCCAGCACCGGTGGTAGCGGGATGGGCCAAGAGACCCAGTACTTC	CASTGGSGMGQETQYF
TRBV5-6	NA	once	TRBJ1-1	TGTGCCAGCAGCTTGGACAGGGATGATGCTTTCTTT	CASSLDRDDAFF
TRBV5-1	NA	NA	TRBJ1-2	TGCGCCAGCAGCTTGGATACAGGGACAATATCTAACTATGGCTACACCTTC	CASSLDTGTISNYGYTF
TRBV18	TRBD1	NA	TRBJ1-1	TGTGCCAGCTCACCATCGTCGGAGGGGGCAGGAGCTTTCTTT	CASSPSSEGAGAFF
TRBV19	TRBD1	NA	TRBJ1-4	TGTGCCAGTAGTATAGTTTCTCGGAGGACAGGGATGGAAAAACTGTTTTTT	CASSIVSRRTGMEKLFF
TRBV4-3	TRBD2	NA	TRBJ2-3	TGCGCCAGCAGCGCAGTGAGCGGGGGGGCCGTCGATACGCAGTATTTT	CASSAVSGGAVDTQYF
TRBV21-1	NA	NA	TRBJ1-6	TGTGCCAGGAGTACAGGGGGGGTTTCACCCCTCCACTTT	CARSTGGVSPLHF
TRBV29-1	NA	NA	TRBJ1-2	TGCAGCGTTGACCCGGGGGACTATGGCTACACCTTC	CSVDPGDYGYTF
TRBV19	TRBD1	NA	TRBJ1-3	TGTGCCAGTAGTACCCGGACAGGGGTCAGCTCTGGAAACACCATATATTTT	CASSTRTGVSSGNTIYF
TRBV7-2	NA	NA	TRBJ2-7	TGTGCCTATCCGAGGGGGGGTCTATACGAGCAGTACTTC	CAYPRGGLYEQYF
TRBV11-3	NA	NA	TRBJ2-1	TGTGCCAGCAGTAAATCCGCGGGGCCAGGCCTAGGAAATGAGCAGTTCTTC	CASSKSAGPGLGNEQFF
TRBV10-3	NA	NA	TRBJ1-6	TGTGCCATCAGCGCAAGGGGGGGGCCCGATAATTCACCCCTCCACTTT	CAISARGGPDNSPLHF
TRBV5-4	NA	NA	TRBJ1-6	TGTGCCAGCAGCTTGGATCCTAGCTCCTATAATTCACCCCTCCACTTT	CASSLDPSSYNSPLHF
TRBV5-5	NA	NA	TRBJ1-1	TGTGCCAGCAGGCAAGGGGGGAACACTGAAGCTTTCTTT	CASRQGGNTEAFF
TRBV6-1	TRBD1	NA	TRBJ2-5	TGTGCCAGCAGTAGTTACAGGGGGCGCCAAGAGACCCAGTACTTC	CASSSYRGRQETQYF
TRBV30	NA	once	TRBJ2-2	TGTGCCTGGAGTGTTAACAGACGTATCCCCCCCACCGGGGAGCTGTTTTTT	CAWSVNRRIPPTGELFF
TRBV5-1	NA	NA	TRBJ1-1	TGCGCCAGTCTTCCGGGACAAGGAACCTACACTGAAGCTTTCTTT	CASLPGQGTYTEAFF
TRBV10-3	TRBD1	NA	TRBJ2-1	TGTGCCATCACAGGACAGGGCAGCTCCTACAATGAGCAGTTCTTC	CAITGQGSSYNEQFF
TRBV11-2	NA	NA	TRBJ1-1	TGTGCCAGCAGCCCACGGGGTCGATTGAACACTGAAGCTTTCTTT	CASSPRGRLNTEAFF
TRBV19	TRBD1	NA	TRBJ1-5	TGTGCCAGTACTACGACAGGGAAAGGCAATCAGCCCCAGCATTTT	CASTTTGKGNQPQHF
TRBV9	TRBD2	NA	TRBJ2-3	TGTGCCAGCAGCCCGGGGACTAGCGGGGGGGCGTCGGGTACGCAGTATTTT	CASSPGTSGGASGTQYF
TRBV19	NA	NA	TRBJ1-5	TGTGCCAGCAAACAGGGCGGTTTGCGTCAGCCCCAGCATTTT	CASKQGGLRQPQHF
TRBV9	NA	few	TRBJ1-1	TGTGCCAGCAGCGTAGTGGGACACCGCAACACTGAAGCTTTCTTT	CASSVVGHRNTEAFF
TRBV5-5	TRBD2	NA	TRBJ2-1	TGTGCCAGCAGCGGACTAGCGGGGGGGCTAGGTGTCGTGCAGTTCTTC	CASSGLAGGLGVVQFF
TRBV29-1	TRBD1	few	TRBJ1-1	TGCTTGACACAGGGGGCGAACACTGAAGCTTTCTTT	CLTQGANTEAFF
TRBV2	NA	once	TRBJ1-1	TGTGCCAGCAGACCCGACAGAAATGAAGCTTTCTTT	CASRPDRNEAFF
TRBV4-2	NA	NA	TRBJ2-1	TGTGCCAGCAGCCAAGATTGGGAGGCTTTCAATGAGCAGTTCTTC	CASSQDWEAFNEQFF
TRBV27	TRBD1	NA	TRBJ2-5	TGTGCCAGCAGTAAGGGGGACAGGGGTCCTGACCAGACCCAGTACTTC	CASSKGDRGPDQTQYF
TRBV5-8	NA	once	TRBJ2-5	TGTGCCAGCACCTTGGGGGCCAGGGGTGGTCAAGAGACCCAGTACTTC	CASTLGARGGQETQYF
TRBV5-1	NA	once	TRBJ1-5	TGCGCCAGCAGGGAGGGGACTAGCAATCAGCCCCAGCATTTT	CASREGTSNQPQHF
TRBV6-5	NA	NA	TRBJ2-7	TGTGCCAGCAGCTCCCGGCAGGGTAACTCCTACGAGCAGTACTTC	CASSSRQGNSYEQYF